This T cell receptor beta chain was sequenced for a study of blood T cell repertoires in COVID-19. At the level of the study: Sources were T cells, B-cell-depleted T cells, or PBMCs; the material itself was cDNA or gDNA.

Per the original data handling: The assay estimated nucleated cells by amplifying reference gene primers. The assay was immunoSEQ multiplex PCR, and TCRdb's table has in-frame clones only and misses some. That table supplies the V and J calls and clone size; D and trimming were determined from the DNA. The sample yields more than 95,000 clones, 84% seen once. With V trimmed by 3 bases and J by 2 bases, 15 bases remained unmatched. Germline-derived CDR1 and CDR2 are LGHNA and YSLEER. The CDR3 consists of 19 residues. The sequencing sample was made of peripheral blood. The chain uses TRBV4-3 and TRBJ2-7, with 11 bases that match TRBD2. The receptor was isolated from a man aged 60 to 75 with acute or convalescent COVID-19. The CDR3 sequence is CASSQNPVKLAGETYEQYV. The DNA of the CDR3 is TGCGCCAGCAGCCAGAACCCCGTAAAACTAGCGGGGGAGACCTACGAGCAGTACGTC.